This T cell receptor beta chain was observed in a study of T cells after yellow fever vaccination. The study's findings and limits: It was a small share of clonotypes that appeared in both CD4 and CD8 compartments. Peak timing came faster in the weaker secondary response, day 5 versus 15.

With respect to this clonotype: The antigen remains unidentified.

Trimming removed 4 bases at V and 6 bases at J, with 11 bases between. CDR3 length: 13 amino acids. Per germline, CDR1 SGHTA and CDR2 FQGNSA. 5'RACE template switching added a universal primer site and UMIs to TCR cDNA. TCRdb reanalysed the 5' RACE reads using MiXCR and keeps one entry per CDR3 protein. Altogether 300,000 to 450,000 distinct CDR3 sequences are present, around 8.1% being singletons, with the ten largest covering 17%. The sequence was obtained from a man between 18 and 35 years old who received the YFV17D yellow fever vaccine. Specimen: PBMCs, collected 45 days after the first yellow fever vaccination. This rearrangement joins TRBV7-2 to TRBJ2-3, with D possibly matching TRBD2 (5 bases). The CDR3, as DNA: TGTGCCAGCAGCTCAGGACTGCACGATACGCAGTATTTT. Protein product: CASSSGLHDTQYF.